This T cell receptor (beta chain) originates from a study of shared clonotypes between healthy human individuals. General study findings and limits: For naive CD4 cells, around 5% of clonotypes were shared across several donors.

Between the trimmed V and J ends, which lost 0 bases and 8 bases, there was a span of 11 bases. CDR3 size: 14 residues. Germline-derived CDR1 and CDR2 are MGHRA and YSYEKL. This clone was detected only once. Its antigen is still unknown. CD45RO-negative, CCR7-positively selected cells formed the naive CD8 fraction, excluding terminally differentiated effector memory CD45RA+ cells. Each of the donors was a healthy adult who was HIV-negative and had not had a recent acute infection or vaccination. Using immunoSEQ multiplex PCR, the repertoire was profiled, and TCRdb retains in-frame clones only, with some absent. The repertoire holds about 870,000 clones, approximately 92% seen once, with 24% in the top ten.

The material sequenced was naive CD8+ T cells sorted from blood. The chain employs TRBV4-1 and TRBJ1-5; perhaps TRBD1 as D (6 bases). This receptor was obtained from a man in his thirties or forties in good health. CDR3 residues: CASSQDPAGEPQHF. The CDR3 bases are TGCGCCAGCAGCCAAGACCCCGCAGGGGAGCCCCAGCATTTT.